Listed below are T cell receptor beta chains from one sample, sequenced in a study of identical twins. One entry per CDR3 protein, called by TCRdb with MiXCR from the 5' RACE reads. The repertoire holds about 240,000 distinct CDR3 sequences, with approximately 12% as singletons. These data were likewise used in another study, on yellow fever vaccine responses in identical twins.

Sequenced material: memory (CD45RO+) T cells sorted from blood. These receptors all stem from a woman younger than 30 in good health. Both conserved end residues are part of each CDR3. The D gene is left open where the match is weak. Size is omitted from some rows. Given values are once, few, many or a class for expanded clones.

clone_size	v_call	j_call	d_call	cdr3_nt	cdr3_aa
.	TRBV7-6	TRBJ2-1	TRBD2	TGTGCCAGCAGCTTAGCGAATAGCGGGGGGGCGAATGAGCAGTTCTTC	CASSLANSGGANEQFF
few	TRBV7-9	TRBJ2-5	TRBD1	TGTGCCAGCAGCTTCCCCGGACAGGGGTTGAGAGAGACCCAGTACTTC	CASSFPGQGLRETQYF
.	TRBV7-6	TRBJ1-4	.	TGTGCCAGCAGCAAAACGGATTCCTCCAATGAAAAACTGTTTTTT	CASSKTDSSNEKLFF
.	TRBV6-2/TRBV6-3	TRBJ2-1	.	TGTGCCAGCGGCCCCACAGGAGTTTACAATGAGCAGTTCTTC	CASGPTGVYNEQFF
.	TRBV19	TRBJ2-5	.	TGTGCCAGTAAAGGGTTAGGTAGAGGCCAAGAGACCCAGTACTTC	CASKGLGRGQETQYF
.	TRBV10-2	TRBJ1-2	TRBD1	TGCGCCAGCACACGGACAGGGGAAGATGTCTATGGCTACACCTTC	CASTRTGEDVYGYTF
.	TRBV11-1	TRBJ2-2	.	TGTGCCAGCAGCTTAGAAGCTGCTAACACCGGGGAGCTGTTTTTT	CASSLEAANTGELFF
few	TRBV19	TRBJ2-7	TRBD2	TGTGCCAGTAGTGCCGCCGGGACTAGCGGCTACGAGCAGTACTTC	CASSAAGTSGYEQYF
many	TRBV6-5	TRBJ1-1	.	TGTGCCAGCAGTTACTCACCCTCTGGGGGGGGGAGCACTGAAGCTTTCTTT	CASSYSPSGGGSTEAFF
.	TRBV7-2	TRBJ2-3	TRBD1	TGTGCCAGCAGCAAAGGACAGGCCACAGATACGCAGTATTTT	CASSKGQATDTQYF
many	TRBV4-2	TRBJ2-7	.	TGTGCCAGCAGCCCCGGCGGGGGCGACTCCTACGAGCAGTACTTC	CASSPGGGDSYEQYF
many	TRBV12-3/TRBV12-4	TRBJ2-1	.	TGTGCCAGCAGTCGATCCCGACAGAGCTCCTACAATGAGCAGTTCTTC	CASSRSRQSSYNEQFF
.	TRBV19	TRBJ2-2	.	TGTGCCAGTCATGGACAGATGAACACCGGGGAGCTGTTTTTT	CASHGQMNTGELFF
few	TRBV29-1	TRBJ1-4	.	TGCAGCGTCTATAATGAAAAACTGTTTTTT	CSVYNEKLFF
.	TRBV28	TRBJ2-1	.	TGTGCCAGCAGTTTAGGGAGGCGTGAGCAGTTCTTC	CASSLGRREQFF
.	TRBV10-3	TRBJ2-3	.	TGTGCCAGCCGAGGCGTCGCAGATACGCAGTATTTT	CASRGVADTQYF
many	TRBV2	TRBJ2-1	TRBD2	TGTGCCAGCAGCGGGACTAGCGGGAGCAATGAGCAGTTCTTC	CASSGTSGSNEQFF
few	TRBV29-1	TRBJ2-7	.	TGCAGCGTTGATACAGGGACGAGCTACGAGCAGTACTTC	CSVDTGTSYEQYF
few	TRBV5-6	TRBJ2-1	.	TGTGCCAGCAGCTTGTCCCCGGTATATGAGCAGTTCTTC	CASSLSPVYEQFF
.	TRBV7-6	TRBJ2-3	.	TGTGCCAGCAGCTTAGGGGTTACAGGGTACGATACGCAGTATTTT	CASSLGVTGYDTQYF
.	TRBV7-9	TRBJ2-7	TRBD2	TGTGCCAGCAGTCCTCAGCGGGATACAGGCGAGCAGTACTTC	CASSPQRDTGEQYF
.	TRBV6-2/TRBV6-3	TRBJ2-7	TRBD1	TGTGCCAGCAGACCCGGGACAGGGATGTCCGAGCAGTACTTC	CASRPGTGMSEQYF
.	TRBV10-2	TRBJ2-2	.	TGCGCCAGCAGTTTCGACTCGGCCGGGGAGCTGTTTTTT	CASSFDSAGELFF
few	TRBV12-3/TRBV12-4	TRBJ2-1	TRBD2	TGTGCCAGTGCCCCTACGGCGGGGGGGCGCAATGAGCAGTTCTTC	CASAPTAGGRNEQFF
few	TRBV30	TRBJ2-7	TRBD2	TGTGCCTGGAGTAGAGGAGGGACTAGCCCCTACGAGCAGTACTTC	CAWSRGGTSPYEQYF
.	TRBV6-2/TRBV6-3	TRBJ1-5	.	TGTGCCAGCAGTTACTACGGGAACGAAGGGCAGCCCCAGCATTTT	CASSYYGNEGQPQHF
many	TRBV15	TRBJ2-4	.	TGTGCCACCAGCACAGACCCGGCCAAAAACATTCAGTACTTC	CATSTDPAKNIQYF
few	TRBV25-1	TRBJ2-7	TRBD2	TGTGCCAGCAGTGAATCGAGACTAGCGGGAGAAGTCGAGCAGTACTTC	CASSESRLAGEVEQYF
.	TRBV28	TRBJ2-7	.	TGTGCCAGCAGATCCGGGTCGTTTGCCGTCTACGAGCAGTACTTC	CASRSGSFAVYEQYF
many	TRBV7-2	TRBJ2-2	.	TGTGCCAGCAGCTTACCGGCAGCCGGGGAGCTGTTTTTT	CASSLPAAGELFF